Sequencing of this TCR beta chain was carried out in a study of blood T cell repertoires in COVID-19. Across the study: Samples taken during acute and convalescent COVID-19 were collected in the United States, Italy and Spain. In each case, the material was cDNA or gDNA derived from T cells, B-cell-depleted T cells, or PBMCs.

Germline loops: CDR1 SGHRS, CDR2 YFSETQ. This CDR3 comprises 16 residues. Trimming at V came to 4 bases and at J to 0 bases, leaving 8 bases not matched to a gene. Source study methods: It was from reference gene primer amplification that nucleated cell counts were estimated. TCRdb keeps only in-frame clones here, not all; method: immunoSEQ multiplex PCR. The V and J calls and clone size are taken from that table; D and trimming were inferred from the DNA. The sample consists of about 300,000 clones, about 82% of them appearing once. This sequence was found in a woman in her forties or fifties with acute or convalescent COVID-19. The chain employs TRBV5-1 and TRBJ2-3; 7 positions match TRBD1. Material: peripheral blood. CDR3 bases: TGCGCCAGCAGCAAAGGGACAGCACTTAGCACAGATACGCAGTATTTT. Protein product: CASSKGTALSTDTQYF.